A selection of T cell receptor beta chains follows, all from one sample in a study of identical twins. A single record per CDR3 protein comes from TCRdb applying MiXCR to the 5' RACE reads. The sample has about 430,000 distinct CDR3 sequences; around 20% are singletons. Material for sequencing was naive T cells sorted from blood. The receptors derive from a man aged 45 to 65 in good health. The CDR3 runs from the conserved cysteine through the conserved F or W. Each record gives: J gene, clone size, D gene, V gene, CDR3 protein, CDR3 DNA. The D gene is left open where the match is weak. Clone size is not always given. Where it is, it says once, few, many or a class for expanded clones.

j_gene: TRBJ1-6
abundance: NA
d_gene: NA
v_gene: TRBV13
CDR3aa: CASSLGVAGLTPLHF
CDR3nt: TGTGCCAGCAGCTTAGGTGTCGCAGGACTAACACCCCTCCACTTT

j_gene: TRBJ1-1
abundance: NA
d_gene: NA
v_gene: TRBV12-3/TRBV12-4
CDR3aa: CASSSLRAHTEAFF
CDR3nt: TGTGCCAGCAGTTCTCTCAGGGCGCACACTGAAGCTTTCTTT

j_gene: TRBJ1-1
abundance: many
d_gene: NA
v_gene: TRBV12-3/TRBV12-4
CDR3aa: CASSLGFRAAGTEAFF
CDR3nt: TGTGCCAGCAGTTTGGGCTTTCGTGCCGCGGGCACTGAAGCTTTCTTT

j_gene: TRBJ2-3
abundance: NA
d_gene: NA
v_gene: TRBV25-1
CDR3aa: CASAPRGASTDTQYF
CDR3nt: TGTGCCAGCGCCCCTAGGGGGGCTAGCACAGATACGCAGTATTTT

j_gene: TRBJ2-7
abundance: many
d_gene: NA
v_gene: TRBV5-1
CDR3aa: CASSFYGRDTGHEQYF
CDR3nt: TGCGCCAGCAGCTTTTACGGGCGGGACACAGGACACGAGCAGTACTTC

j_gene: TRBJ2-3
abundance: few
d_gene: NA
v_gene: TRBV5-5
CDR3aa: CASSLLAWADTQYF
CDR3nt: TGTGCCAGCAGCTTGTTAGCATGGGCAGATACGCAGTATTTT

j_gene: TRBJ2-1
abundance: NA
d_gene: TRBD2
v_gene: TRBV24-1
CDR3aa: CATSDLREGRNEQFF
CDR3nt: TGTGCCACCAGTGATCTGCGGGAGGGGAGGAATGAGCAGTTCTTC

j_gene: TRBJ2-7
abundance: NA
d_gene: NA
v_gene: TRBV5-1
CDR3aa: CASSLGGRLGDLEQYF
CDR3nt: TGCGCCAGCAGCTTGGGCGGACGGCTCGGGGATCTCGAGCAGTACTTC

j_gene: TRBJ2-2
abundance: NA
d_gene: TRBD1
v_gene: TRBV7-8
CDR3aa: CASSLAGQGGELFF
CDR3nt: TGTGCCAGCAGCTTAGCCGGACAGGGAGGGGAGCTGTTTTTT

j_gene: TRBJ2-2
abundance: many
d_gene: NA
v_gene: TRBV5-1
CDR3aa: CASSLGGQYTGELFF
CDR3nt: TGCGCCAGCAGCTTGGGAGGGCAATACACCGGGGAGCTGTTTTTT

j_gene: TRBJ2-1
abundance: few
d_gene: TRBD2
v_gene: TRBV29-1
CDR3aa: CSADRAGGGSYNEQFF
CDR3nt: TGCAGCGCAGACCGAGCGGGGGGCGGCTCCTACAATGAGCAGTTCTTC

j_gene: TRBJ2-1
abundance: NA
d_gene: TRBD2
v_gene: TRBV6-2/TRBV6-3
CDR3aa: CASSYSGVSGGSLYNEQFF
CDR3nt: TGTGCCAGCAGTTACTCGGGGGTTAGCGGGGGAAGCCTCTACAATGAGCAGTTCTTC

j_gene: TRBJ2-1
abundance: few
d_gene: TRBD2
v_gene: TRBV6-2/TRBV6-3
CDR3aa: CASSYSGLAGVDEQFF
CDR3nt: TGTGCCAGCAGTTACTCTGGACTAGCGGGAGTTGATGAGCAGTTCTTC

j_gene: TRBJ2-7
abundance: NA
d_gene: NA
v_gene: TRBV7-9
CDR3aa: CASSLPGPYEQYF
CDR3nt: TGTGCCAGCAGCTTGCCGGGCCCCTACGAGCAGTACTTC

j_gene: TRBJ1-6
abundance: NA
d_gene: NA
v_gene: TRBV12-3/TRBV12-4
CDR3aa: CASSRDYNSPLHF
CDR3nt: TGTGCCAGCAGCCGGGACTATAATTCACCCCTCCACTTT

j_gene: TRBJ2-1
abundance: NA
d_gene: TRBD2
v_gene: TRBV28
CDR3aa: CASSGPWGLDGEQFF
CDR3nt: TGTGCCAGCAGTGGCCCATGGGGACTAGATGGTGAGCAGTTCTTC

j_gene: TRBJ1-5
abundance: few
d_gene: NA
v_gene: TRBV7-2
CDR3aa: CASSLVGTPYSNQPQHF
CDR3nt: TGTGCCAGCAGCTTAGTCGGGACACCTTATAGCAATCAGCCCCAGCATTTT

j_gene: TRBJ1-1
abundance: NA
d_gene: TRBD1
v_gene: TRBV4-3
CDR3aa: CASSRDRGNTEAFF
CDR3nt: TGCGCCAGCAGCAGGGACAGGGGGAACACTGAAGCTTTCTTT

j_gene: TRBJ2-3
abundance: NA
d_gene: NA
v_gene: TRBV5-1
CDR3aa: CASSLVLMDTQYF
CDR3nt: TGCGCCAGCAGCTTGGTTCTGATGGATACGCAGTATTTT

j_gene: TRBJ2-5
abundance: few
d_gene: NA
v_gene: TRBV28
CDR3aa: CASSFFGGQETQYF
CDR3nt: TGTGCCAGCAGTTTTTTCGGGGGTCAAGAGACCCAGTACTTC

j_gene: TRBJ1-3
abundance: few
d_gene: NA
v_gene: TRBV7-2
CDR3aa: CASSLERSGNTIYF
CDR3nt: TGTGCCAGCAGCTTAGAACGATCTGGAAACACCATATATTTT

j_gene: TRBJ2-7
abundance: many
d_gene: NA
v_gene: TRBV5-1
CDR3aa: CASSSQDEAQYF
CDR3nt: TGCGCCAGCAGCTCACAAGACGAAGCGCAGTACTTC

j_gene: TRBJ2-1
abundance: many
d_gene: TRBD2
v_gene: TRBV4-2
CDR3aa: CASSRSGLAGAGEQFF
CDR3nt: TGTGCCAGCAGCCGATCGGGACTAGCGGGGGCCGGTGAGCAGTTCTTC

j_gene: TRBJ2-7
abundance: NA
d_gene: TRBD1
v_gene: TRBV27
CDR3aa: CASSYVGGTGGYEQYF
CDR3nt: TGTGCCAGCAGTTATGTTGGGGGGACAGGGGGCTACGAGCAGTACTTC

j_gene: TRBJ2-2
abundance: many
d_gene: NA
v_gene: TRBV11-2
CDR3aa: CASSLTAGDTGELFF
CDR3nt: TGTGCCAGCAGCCTGACGGCCGGTGACACCGGGGAGCTGTTTTTT

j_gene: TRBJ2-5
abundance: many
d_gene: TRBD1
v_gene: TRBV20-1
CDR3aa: CSASTGTGVEETQYF
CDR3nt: TGCAGTGCCAGTACCGGGACAGGGGTAGAGGAGACCCAGTACTTC

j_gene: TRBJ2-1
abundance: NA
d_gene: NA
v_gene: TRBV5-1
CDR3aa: CASSTFGGGEQFF
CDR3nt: TGCGCCAGCAGCACCTTCGGGGGAGGTGAGCAGTTCTTC

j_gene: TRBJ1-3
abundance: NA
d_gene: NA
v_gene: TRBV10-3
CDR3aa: CAISDPPGGGSGNTIYF
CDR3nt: TGTGCCATCAGTGACCCGCCCGGGGGAGGCTCTGGAAACACCATATATTTT

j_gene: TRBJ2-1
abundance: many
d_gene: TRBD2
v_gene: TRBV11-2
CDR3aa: CASSLEVLAGNEQFF
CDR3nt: TGTGCCAGCAGCTTAGAAGTACTAGCGGGGAATGAGCAGTTCTTC

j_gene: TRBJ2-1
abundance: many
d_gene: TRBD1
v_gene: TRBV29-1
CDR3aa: CSVPWDSYNEQFF
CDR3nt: TGCAGCGTTCCCTGGGACAGTTACAATGAGCAGTTCTTC

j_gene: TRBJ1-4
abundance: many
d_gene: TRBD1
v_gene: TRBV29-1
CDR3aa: CSVALRGTTNEKLFF
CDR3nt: TGCAGCGTTGCCCTCAGGGGGACAACTAATGAAAAACTGTTTTTT

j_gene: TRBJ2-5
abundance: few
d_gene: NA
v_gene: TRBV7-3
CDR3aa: CASSIIPTRVWRETQYF
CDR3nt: TGTGCCAGCAGCATTATCCCGACAAGGGTCTGGAGAGAGACCCAGTACTTC

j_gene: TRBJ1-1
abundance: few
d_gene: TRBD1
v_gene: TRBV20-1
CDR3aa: CSARATGTGRSEAFF
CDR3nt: TGCAGTGCTAGAGCGACAGGGACGGGGAGATCTGAAGCTTTCTTT

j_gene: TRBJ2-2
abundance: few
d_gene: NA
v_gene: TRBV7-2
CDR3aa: CASSLGTKRTGELFF
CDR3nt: TGTGCCAGCAGCTTGGGGACCAAGCGGACCGGGGAGCTGTTTTTT

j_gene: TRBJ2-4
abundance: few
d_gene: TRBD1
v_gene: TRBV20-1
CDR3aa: CSAPRPGGAPGKNIQYF
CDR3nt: TGCAGTGCTCCCCGCCCAGGGGGAGCCCCCGGCAAAAACATTCAGTACTTC

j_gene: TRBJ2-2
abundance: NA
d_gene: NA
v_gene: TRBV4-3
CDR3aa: CASSQAWGVNTGELFF
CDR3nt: TGCGCCAGCAGCCAAGCTTGGGGTGTTAACACCGGGGAGCTGTTTTTT

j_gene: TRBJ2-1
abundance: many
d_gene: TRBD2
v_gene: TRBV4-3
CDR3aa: CASSQEGLASNEQFF
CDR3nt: TGCGCCAGCAGCCAAGAGGGACTAGCGTCCAATGAGCAGTTCTTC

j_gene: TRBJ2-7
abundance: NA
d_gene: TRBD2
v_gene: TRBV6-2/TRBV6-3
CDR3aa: CASSYSSGTATYEQYF
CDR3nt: TGTGCCAGCAGTTACTCTAGCGGGACCGCCACCTACGAGCAGTACTTC

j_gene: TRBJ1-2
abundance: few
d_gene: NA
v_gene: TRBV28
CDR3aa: CASSLVYYGYTF
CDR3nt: TGTGCCAGCAGTTTAGTGTACTATGGCTACACCTTC

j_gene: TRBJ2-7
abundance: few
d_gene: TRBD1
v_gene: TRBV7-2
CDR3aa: CASSPEAGTGIRYF
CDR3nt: TGTGCCAGCAGCCCCGAAGCCGGGACAGGGATTCGGTACTTC

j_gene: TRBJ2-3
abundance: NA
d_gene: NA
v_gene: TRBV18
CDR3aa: CASSPGRGDTQYF
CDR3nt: TGTGCCAGCTCACCGGGCAGGGGAGATACGCAGTATTTT

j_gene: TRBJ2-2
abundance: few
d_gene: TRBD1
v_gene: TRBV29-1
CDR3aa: CSGGQSNTGELFF
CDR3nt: TGCAGCGGGGGACAGTCGAACACCGGGGAGCTGTTTTTT

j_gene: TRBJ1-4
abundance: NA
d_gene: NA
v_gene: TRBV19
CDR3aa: CASSDVLDEKLFF
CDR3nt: TGTGCCAGTAGTGACGTACTTGATGAAAAACTGTTTTTT

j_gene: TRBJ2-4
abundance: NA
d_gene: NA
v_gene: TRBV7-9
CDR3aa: CASSPNERTKNIQYF
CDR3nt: TGTGCCAGCAGCCCCAATGAAAGGACCAAAAACATTCAGTACTTC

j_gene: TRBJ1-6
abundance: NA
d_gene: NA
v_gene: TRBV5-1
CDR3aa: CASSPTSNSPLHF
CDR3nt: TGCGCCAGCAGCCCCACAAGTAATTCACCCCTCCACTTT

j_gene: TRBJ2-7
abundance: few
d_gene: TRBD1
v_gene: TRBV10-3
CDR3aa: CAISTTGVTSYEQYF
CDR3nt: TGTGCCATCAGTACCACAGGGGTAACCTCCTACGAGCAGTACTTC

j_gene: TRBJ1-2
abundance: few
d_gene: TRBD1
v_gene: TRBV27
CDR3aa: CASSPGTGSFYGYTF
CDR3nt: TGTGCCAGCAGTCCCGGGACAGGGTCCTTCTATGGCTACACCTTC

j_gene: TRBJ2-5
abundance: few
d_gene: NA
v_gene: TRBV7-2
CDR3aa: CASSRDIKETQYF
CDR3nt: TGTGCCAGCAGCCGAGACATAAAAGAGACCCAGTACTTC

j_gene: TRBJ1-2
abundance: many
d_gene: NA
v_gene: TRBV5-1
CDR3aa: CASSPREGFYGYTF
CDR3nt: TGCGCCAGCAGCCCAAGGGAGGGCTTCTATGGCTACACCTTC

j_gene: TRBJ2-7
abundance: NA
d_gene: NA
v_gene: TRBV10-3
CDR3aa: CAISLEPGYEQYF
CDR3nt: TGTGCCATCAGTCTCGAACCCGGGTACGAGCAGTACTTC

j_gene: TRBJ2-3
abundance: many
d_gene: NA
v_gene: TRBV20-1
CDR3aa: CSASGAGNTDTQYF
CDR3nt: TGCAGTGCTAGCGGCGCGGGAAACACAGATACGCAGTATTTT

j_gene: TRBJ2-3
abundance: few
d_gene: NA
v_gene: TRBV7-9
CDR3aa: CASSFLEPGTDTQYF
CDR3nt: TGTGCCAGCAGCTTCCTTGAGCCAGGCACAGATACGCAGTATTTT